The 4 T cell receptor beta chains listed next were all sequenced from one sample in a study of T cell responses to AZD1222 COVID-19 vaccine. Repertoires were generated with immunoSEQ multiplex PCR, while TCRdb's copy carries only in-frame clones and drops some. This sample has 150,000 to 200,000 clones, with approximately 91% found just once. Sequences were derived from peripheral blood, sampled 28 days after the second AZD1222 dose. All receptors come from an adult who received the AZD1222 COVID-19 vaccine.

The chain combines TRBV14 with TRBJ1-2, with 9 bases fitting TRBD1. The germline V gene has CDR1 SGHDN and CDR2 FVKESK. This CDR3 has 16 amino acids. The V segment lost 0 bases and the J segment 8 bases; nucleotides outside the gene matches: 10. CDR3 loop: CASSQEIGDRDLGYTF. DNA for the CDR3: TGTGCCAGCAGCCAAGAAATCGGGGACAGGGACTTAGGCTACACCTTC.

The CDR3 DNA reads as TGTGCCAGTAGTATTCAGACAGGTACAGATACGCAGTATTTT. Amino acids: CASSIQTGTDTQYF. The chain uses TRBV19 and TRBJ2-3; possible D gene TRBD1, 6 bases. The V end was cut by 3 bases, the J end by 3 bases, with 10 bases between. Per germline, CDR1 LNHDA and CDR2 SQIVND (reference sequence). CDR3 size: 14 residues.

This sequence joins TRBV2 and TRBJ2-1; 13 bases are a match to TRBD2. The CDR3 totals 15 residues. V trimming: 6 bases; J trimming: 4 bases; junction bases outside the gene matches: 3. The germline CDR1 and CDR2 sequences are SNHLY and FYNNEI. CDR3 region: CASRRTSGGYNEQFF. CDR3 nucleotide sequence: TGTGCCAGCAGGCGGACTAGCGGGGGTTACAATGAGCAGTTCTTC. The full variable domain, completed using reference TRBV2 and TRBJ2-1, is EPEVTQTPSHQVTQMGQEVILRCVPISNHLYFYWYRQILGQKVEFLVSFYNNEISEKSEIFDDQFSVERPDGSNFTLKIRSTKLEDSAMYFCASRRTSGGYNEQFFGPGTRLTVL.

This clone was observed a handful of times. The chain joins TRBV5-4 to TRBJ2-1; 9 bases line up with TRBD2. Germline values: CDR1 SGHNT, CDR2 YYREEE (reference sequence). There are 17 residues in the CDR3. The ends lost 1 base at V and 0 bases at J; junction bases unmatched: 5. The CDR3 sequence: CASSLPGRGGSYNEQFF. CDR3 bases: TGTGCCAGCAGCTTGCCCGGGCGGGGGGGCTCCTACAATGAGCAGTTCTTC. The entire variable domain, with the rest obtained from reference TRBV5-4 and TRBJ2-1, is as follows: ETGVTQSPTHLIKTRGQQVTLRCSSQSGHNTVSWYQQALGQGPQFIFQYYREEENGRGNFPPRFSGLQFPNYSSELNVNALELDDSALYLCASSLPGRGGSYNEQFFGPGTRLTVL.